This record concerns one TCR beta chain sequence. What it binds is not known. These data originate in a study of PD-1 blockade in classical Hodgkin lymphoma. Study-wide context: Each patient was given nivolumab 3 mg/kg through a vein every 2 weeks. Overall study results and limits: Complete responders had baseline diversity similar to newly diagnosed patients. CD4+ TCR diversity rose significantly by C4D1, and CD8+ TCR diversity did not.

Trimming at V came to 7 bases and at J to 4 bases, leaving 6 bases not matched to a gene. Germline CDR1 is SNHLY and CDR2 is FYNNEI. The CDR3 runs 14 residues. Sequenced by immunoSEQ multiplex PCR; TCRdb stores in-frame clones only, minus some. This sample has about 41,000 clones, with roughly two thirds found just once. Time point reported: cycle 4 day 1 (C4D1), after 5 to 7 weeks of nivolumab. Relapse was seen in all patients after autologous stem cell transplantation, and brentuximab vedotin exposure was variable. Material: peripheral blood mononuclear cells (PBMCs), obtained before the fourth cycle of nivolumab. The rearrangement links TRBV2 to TRBJ2-7, with 11 bases identical to TRBD2. The clonotype originates from a human donor with classical Hodgkin lymphoma. The CDR3 DNA follows: TGTGCCAGCACAGATACTAGCGGGGGTTACGAGCAGTACTTC. This codes for CASTDTSGGYEQYF.